The 2 T cell receptor beta chains below were found in one sample sequenced in a study of low-dose radiotherapy and immunotherapy resistance in tumors. This sample's time point: before trial treatment. Alpha and beta chains were covered, as first-strand cDNA relied on TRAV- and TRBV-specific primers. Amplification of TCRs used a constant-region primer and V-primer adapter for about 19 PCR cycles. TCRdb recomputed calls from the reads with MiXCR, one row per CDR3 protein. The table lists some 57,000 distinct CDR3 sequences, roughly a quarter of them singletons, with approximately 5.3% in the top ten. The sample here was PBMCs, taken before treatment. Receptor source: a male donor with prostate cancer.

V and J are TRBV5-5 and TRBJ2-1, with 12 bases identical to TRBD2. The CDR3 runs to 13 residues. Germline V gene lookup returns CDR1 SGHKS and CDR2 YYEKEE (reference sequence). V gave up 4 bases and J gave up 12 bases; unmatched junction bases: 5. The CDR3 bases are TGTGCCAGCAGCCGACTAGCGGGGGAGCTGCAGTTCTTC. It specifies CASSRLAGELQFF.

V is TRBV20-1 and J is TRBJ1-2, with TRBD1 matching over 11 bases. With V trimmed by 3 bases and J by 4 bases, 7 bases remained unmatched. The V gene's germline CDR1 is DFQATT and CDR2 SNEGSKA (reference sequence). The CDR3 consists of 15 residues. The CDR3 sequence: CSARTRTGGGYGYTF. The CDR3, as DNA: TGCAGTGCTAGGACCCGGACAGGGGGCGGCTATGGCTACACCTTC.